Given below is one TCR beta chain in context. Methods used by the authors: Quantification of nucleated cells was approximated via reference gene primer amplification. Data came from immunoSEQ multiplex PCR; TCRdb stores just in-frame clones and leaves some out. V and J calls and clone size are copied from that table; D and trimming were computed from the DNA. The repertoire holds approximately 300,000 clones, approximately 82% seen once, with approximately 1.2% in the top ten. Germline assignment: CDR1 SGHDT and CDR2 YYEEEE. J gave up 4 bases and V 0 bases, and 7 bases lay outside the gene matches. The CDR3 covers 16 residues. This specimen belongs to a study of blood T cell repertoires in COVID-19. Study-level background: The samples span acute and convalescent COVID-19 from the United States, Italy and Spain. T cells, B-cell-depleted T cells, or PBMCs supplied cDNA or gDNA.

Sequenced: peripheral blood. The chain recombines TRBV5-6 with TRBJ2-3; TRBD2 matches 8 bases. The sequence was collected from a woman aged 45 to 65 with acute or convalescent COVID-19. CDR3 in amino acids: CASSLVSGIRADTQYF. In DNA, the CDR3 is TGTGCCAGCAGCTTGGTTAGCGGGATTCGGGCAGATACGCAGTATTTT.